Listed here are 22 T cell receptor beta chains from one sample, sequenced in a study of blood T cell repertoires in COVID-19. TCRdb keeps only in-frame clones here, not all; method: immunoSEQ multiplex PCR. The data hold about 72,000 clones, with nearly 90% observed a single time. Sequenced material: peripheral blood. The origin of the receptors is a man between 50 and 59 years old with acute or convalescent COVID-19.

The genes are TRBV6-5 and TRBJ2-5, with TRBD1 identical over 10 bases. Germline CDR1 and CDR2: MNHEY and SVGAGI. Trimming took 5 bases from V and 5 from J; bases not matched to a gene: 8. This CDR3 contains 15 residues. In DNA form, the CDR3 reads TGTGCCAGCAGTCGAGGGGACAGGGGTGGCGAGACCCAGTACTTC. Protein: CASSRGDRGGETQYF.

The rearrangement joins TRBV19 to TRBJ2-7; D might be TRBD1 (6 bases). In germline, CDR1 is LNHDA, CDR2 SQIVND (reference sequence). The CDR3 is 15 residues long. Trimming left V 3 bases short and J 4 bases short, with 16 bases between. CDR3 region: CASSIAPDRRYEQYF. The CDR3 nucleotides are TGTGCCAGTAGTATTGCCCCTGACAGGAGGTACGAGCAGTACTTC.

V is TRBV30 and J is TRBJ1-5; the D gene is possibly TRBD1 (5 bases). Germline V CDR1 and CDR2: GTSNPN, SVGIG (reference sequence). The ends were cut back, 5 bases at V and 0 bases at J, with 14 bases in the middle. CDR3 length: 15 amino acids. The CDR3 loop is CAWRAGDYSNQPQHF. CDR3 nucleotides: TGTGCCTGGCGCGCGGGGGATTATAGCAATCAGCCCCAGCATTTT.

The count of this clone is one. The chain couples TRBV5-8 to TRBJ1-1, with D uncertain. The CDR3 extends over 14 amino acids. CDR1 is SGHTS and CDR2 is YDEGEE in the germline V gene. V was trimmed by 0 bases and J by 3 bases, leaving 9 bases between them. CDR3 DNA: TGTGCCAGCAGCTTGGGGGCTTGGGACACTGAAGCTTTCTTT. This translates into CASSLGAWDTEAFF.

CDR3: CASSPGQGRGFSNQPQHF. DNA of the CDR3: TGTGCCAGCAGTCCTGGACAGGGACGTGGGTTTAGCAATCAGCCCCAGCATTTT. V usage is TRBV27 and J usage is TRBJ1-5; TRBD1 matches at 8 bases. Trimming cost V 5 bases and J 0 bases; bases outside gene matches: 12. CDR3 length equals 18 residues. In germline, CDR1 is MNHEY, CDR2 SMNVEV (reference sequence).

V and J are TRBV4-1 and TRBJ1-5, with 7 nucleotides matching TRBD1. Unmatched junction bases numbered 14, after V lost 4 bases and J lost 5 bases. This CDR3 has 17 residues. In germline, CDR1 is MGHRA, CDR2 YSYEKL. The CDR3 region has the DNA TGCGCCAGCAGCCCGGGGTGGCAGGGGGGAATTGATCAGCCCCAGCATTTT. It specifies CASSPGWQGGIDQPQHF.

V and J are TRBV5-1 and TRBJ1-2, with D unclear. The CDR3 sequence is 15 residues long. The V end was cut by 0 bases, the J end by 3 bases, with 12 bases between. Germline V CDR1 and CDR2: SGHRS, YFSETQ. This chain's CDR3 is CASSLGGRGDYGYTF. The CDR3 region has the DNA TGCGCCAGCAGCTTGGGAGGCCGCGGGGACTATGGCTACACCTTC.

This chain connects TRBV19 to TRBJ2-5, with D possibly TRBD1 on 6 matching bases. Germline V gives CDR1 LNHDA, CDR2 SQIVND (reference sequence). This CDR3 region has 14 residues. Trimming took off 2 bases at V and 1 base at J, with 8 bases between the two ends. The CDR3, as DNA: TGTGCCAGTAGTATAATGACAGGCCAAGAGACCCAGTACTTC. Protein product: CASSIMTGQETQYF.

The V gene is TRBV6-5, the J gene TRBJ2-7; possible D gene TRBD1, 6 bases. V lost 6 bases and J 1 base, leaving 13 bases between the germline ends. This CDR3 comprises 14 residues. Germline V gene sequence: CDR1 MNHEY, CDR2 SVGAGI. The CDR3 DNA sequence: TGTGCCAGCAGCCGACAGGAACTGTCCTACGAGCAGTACTTC. As protein: CASSRQELSYEQYF.

This clone was seen only once. V gene TRBV4-1 combines with J gene TRBJ1-1; TRBD1 aligns across 11 bases. The CDR3 sequence is 17 residues long. Per germline, CDR1 MGHRA and CDR2 YSYEKL. With 4 bases clipped from V and 1 base from J, the junction kept 8 bases outside the gene matches. For the CDR3, the DNA is TGCGCCAGCAGCCCTGGGACAGGGGGTGTTTGGAACACTGAAGCTTTCTTT. Its translation: CASSPGTGGVWNTEAFF.

The chain has TRBV10-3 and TRBJ1-5; 8 bases line up with TRBD1. This CDR3 is built from 14 residues. After removal of 5 bases from V and 5 bases from J, the junction contained 5 bases not matched to a gene. Germline CDR1 reads ENHRY; CDR2 reads SYGVKD. The CDR3 loop reads CAISLDRGDQPQHF. The CDR3 DNA follows: TGTGCCATCAGTTTAGACAGGGGTGATCAGCCCCAGCATTTT.

The chain links TRBV19 to TRBJ2-3; tentatively, D is TRBD2 (6 bases). The CDR3 length is 17 residues. Per germline, CDR1 LNHDA and CDR2 SQIVND (reference sequence). The germline V and J ends were trimmed by 0 bases and 2 bases, with 15 bases remaining between them. CDR3 sequence: CASSIDLGGGATDTQYF. The CDR3, as DNA: TGTGCCAGTAGTATAGATCTCGGCGGCGGGGCCACAGATACGCAGTATTTT.

The J gene is TRBJ1-6, the V gene TRBV3-1 (or the pseudogene TRBV3-2); TRBD1 is a possible D gene (5 bases). With 0 bases removed from V and 10 bases from J, the gap between germline ends came to 13 bases. Germline CDR1 is LGHDT and CDR2 is YNNKEL (reference sequence). The CDR3 is 15 amino acids. The CDR3, as DNA: TGTGCCAGCAGCCAAGATTCCCAGGGATGGTCACCCCTCCACTTT. Translating it yields CASSQDSQGWSPLHF.

The chain combines TRBV27 with TRBJ2-2; 10 positions agree with TRBD1. The CDR3 loop spans 14 amino acids. The V gene's germline CDR1 is MNHEY and CDR2 SMNVEV (reference sequence). Trimming at V came to 5 bases and at J to 6 bases, leaving 3 bases not matched to a gene. CDR3 region: CASSTDRGPGELFF. The CDR3 nucleotides read TGTGCCAGCAGTACCGACAGGGGGCCCGGGGAGCTGTTTTTT.

This chain's CDR3 is CASSQGRLVSGEQFF. The DNA for the CDR3 is TGTGCCAGCAGCCAAGGGAGGTTGGTATCGGGGGAGCAGTTCTTC. This chain connects TRBV14 to TRBJ2-1; TRBD2 is a possible D gene (5 bases). The CDR3 is made up of 15 amino acids. V was clipped by 1 base and J by 10 bases, with 17 bases between them. The germline V gene encodes CDR1 SGHDN and CDR2 FVKESK.

This chain joins TRBV12-5 and TRBJ2-3, with D tentatively TRBD1 (6 bases). The ends were cut back, 1 base at V and 4 bases at J, with 6 bases in the middle. Per germline, CDR1 LGHNT and CDR2 FRNRAP. CDR3 length: 13 amino acids. CDR3 nucleotide sequence: TGTGCTAGTGGTTTGGACAGGGCAGATACGCAGTATTTT. It specifies CASGLDRADTQYF.

The CDR3 protein is CASRDPQGAGANNEQFF. CDR3 sequence (DNA): TGTGCCAGTAGGGACCCCCAGGGGGCAGGGGCAAACAATGAGCAGTTCTTC. This chain uses TRBV19 with TRBJ2-1; 8 bases agree with TRBD1. The CDR3 has 17 amino acids. The V segment lost 6 bases and the J segment 5 bases; nucleotides outside the gene matches: 15. CDR1 is LNHDA and CDR2 is SQIVND in the germline V gene (reference sequence).

The sample holds a few counts of this clone. The genes are TRBV15 and TRBJ1-3; D is perhaps TRBD1 (6 bases). The CDR3 is 14 amino acids. The V gene lost 3 bases and the J gene lost 2 bases, with 8 bases spanning the gap. CDR1 and CDR2 (germline): LNHNV, YYDKDF (reference sequence). CDR3 sequence reads: CATSRTGTGNTIYF. The CDR3 DNA reads as TGTGCCACCAGCAGGACAGGTACTGGAAACACCATATATTTT.

The chain is built from TRBV3-1 (or the pseudogene TRBV3-2) and TRBJ1-4, with TRBD1 matching over 9 bases. The V segment lost 4 bases and the J segment 7 bases; nucleotides outside the gene matches: 4. CDR1 is LGHDT and CDR2 is YNNKEL in the germline V gene (reference sequence). CDR3 length: 14 residues. DNA for the CDR3: TGTGCCAGCAGCCTCACAGGGGGCACTGAAAAACTGTTTTTT. Protein sequence: CASSLTGGTEKLFF.

This clone was detected once. The chain links TRBV27 to TRBJ2-3; possibly TRBD2 for D (5 bases). The CDR3 sequence is 16 residues long. Trimming pared 6 bases from V and 2 bases from J, leaving 18 bases between. Germline-derived CDR1 and CDR2 are MNHEY and SMNVEV (reference sequence). The CDR3 bases are TGTGCCAGCAGCCTCGGGAACAGACAACCCACAGATACGCAGTATTTT. Amino acid sequence: CASSLGNRQPTDTQYF.

The chain has TRBV3-1 (or the pseudogene TRBV3-2) and TRBJ2-5; 7 bases agree with TRBD1. Trimming took 3 bases from V and 7 from J; bases not matched to a gene: 8. This CDR3 has 14 amino acids. The germline V gene has CDR1 LGHDT and CDR2 YNNKEL (reference sequence). The CDR3: CASSHKGGGGTQYF. The DNA of the CDR3 is TGTGCCAGCAGCCATAAAGGGGGCGGTGGGACCCAGTACTTC.

The chain joins TRBV10-3 to TRBJ2-5; 7 bases align to TRBD1. There are 12 residues in the CDR3. Trimming took 10 bases from V and 2 from J; bases not matched to a gene: 4. Per the germline V gene, CDR1 is ENHRY and CDR2 is SYGVKD. DNA of the CDR3: TGTGCCACCTCGGGACAGCAAGAGACCCAGTACTTC. Its protein product is CATSGQQETQYF.